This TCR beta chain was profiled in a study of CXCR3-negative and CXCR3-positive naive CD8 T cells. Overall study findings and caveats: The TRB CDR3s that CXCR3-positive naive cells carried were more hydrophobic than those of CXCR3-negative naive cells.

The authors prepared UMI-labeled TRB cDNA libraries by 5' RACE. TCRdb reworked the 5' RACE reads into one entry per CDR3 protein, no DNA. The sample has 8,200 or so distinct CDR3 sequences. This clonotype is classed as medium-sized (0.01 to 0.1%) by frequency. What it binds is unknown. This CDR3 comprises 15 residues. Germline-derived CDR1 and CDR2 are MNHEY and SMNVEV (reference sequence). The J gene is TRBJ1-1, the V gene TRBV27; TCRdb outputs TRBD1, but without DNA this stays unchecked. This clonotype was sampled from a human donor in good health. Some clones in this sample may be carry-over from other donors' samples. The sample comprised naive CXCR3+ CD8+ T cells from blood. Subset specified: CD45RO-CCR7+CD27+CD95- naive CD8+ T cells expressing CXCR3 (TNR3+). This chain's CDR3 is CASSLLGQGGTEAFF.